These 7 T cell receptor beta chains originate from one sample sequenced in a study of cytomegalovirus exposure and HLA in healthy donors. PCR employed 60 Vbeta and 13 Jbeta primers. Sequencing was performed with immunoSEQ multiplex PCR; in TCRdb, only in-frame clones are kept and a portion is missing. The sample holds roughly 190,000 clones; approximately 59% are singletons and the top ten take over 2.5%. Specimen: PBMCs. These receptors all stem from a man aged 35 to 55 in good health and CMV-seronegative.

The CDR3 nucleotides read TGTGCCAGCAGAAGGACTAGCGGGGGGAACGAGCAGTACTTC. Its protein product is CASRRTSGGNEQYF. The rearrangement joins TRBV6-1 to TRBJ2-7; 14 nucleotides line up with TRBD2. The CDR3 has 14 residues. Unmatched junction bases numbered 3, after V lost 6 bases and J lost 5 bases. Germline values: CDR1 MNHNS, CDR2 SASEGT.

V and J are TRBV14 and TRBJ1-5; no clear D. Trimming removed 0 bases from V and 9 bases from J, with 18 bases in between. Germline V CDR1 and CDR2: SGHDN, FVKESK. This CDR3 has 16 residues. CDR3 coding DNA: TGTGCCAGCAGCCAAGAACCCCCCCCCTCTCCGCGGCCCCAGCATTTT. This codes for CASSQEPPPSPRPQHF. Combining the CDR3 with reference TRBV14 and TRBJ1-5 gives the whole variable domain EAGVTQFPSHSVIEKGQTVTLRCDPISGHDNLYWYRRVMGKEIKFLLHFVKESKQDESGMPNNRFLAERTGGTYSTLKVQPAELEDSGVYFCASSQEPPPSPRPQHFGDGTRLSIL.

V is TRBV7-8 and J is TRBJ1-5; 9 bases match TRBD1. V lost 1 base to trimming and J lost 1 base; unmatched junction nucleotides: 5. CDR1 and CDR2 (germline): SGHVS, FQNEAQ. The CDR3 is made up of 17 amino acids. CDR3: CASSLGDREGSNQPQHF. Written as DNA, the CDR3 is TGTGCCAGCAGCTTAGGGGACAGGGAAGGCAGCAATCAGCCCCAGCATTTT.

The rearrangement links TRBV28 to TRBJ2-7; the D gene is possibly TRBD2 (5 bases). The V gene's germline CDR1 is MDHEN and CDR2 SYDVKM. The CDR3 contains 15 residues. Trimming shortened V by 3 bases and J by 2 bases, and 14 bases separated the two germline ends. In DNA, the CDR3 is TGTGCCAGCAGTTTTTCGGACTGGGAGACCTACGAGCAGTACTTC. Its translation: CASSFSDWETYEQYF.

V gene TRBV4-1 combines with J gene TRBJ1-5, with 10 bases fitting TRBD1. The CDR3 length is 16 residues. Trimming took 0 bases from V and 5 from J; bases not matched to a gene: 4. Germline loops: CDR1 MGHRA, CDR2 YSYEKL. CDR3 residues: CASSQEGQGYDQPQHF. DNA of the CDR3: TGCGCCAGCAGCCAAGAGGGACAGGGGTACGATCAGCCCCAGCATTTT.

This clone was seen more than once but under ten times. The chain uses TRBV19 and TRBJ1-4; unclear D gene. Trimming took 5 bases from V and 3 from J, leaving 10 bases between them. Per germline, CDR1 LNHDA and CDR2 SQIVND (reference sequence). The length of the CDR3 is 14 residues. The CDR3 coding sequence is TGTGCCAGTAGTCAAGTAGCCTCTAATGAAAAACTGTTTTTT. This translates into CASSQVASNEKLFF.

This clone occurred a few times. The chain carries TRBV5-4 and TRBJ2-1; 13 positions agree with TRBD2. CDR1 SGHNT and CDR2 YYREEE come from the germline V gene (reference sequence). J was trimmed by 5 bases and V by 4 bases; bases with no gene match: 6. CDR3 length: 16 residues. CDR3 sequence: CASSKLAGGPDNEQFF. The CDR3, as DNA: TGTGCCAGCAGCAAACTAGCGGGAGGGCCTGACAATGAGCAGTTCTTC.